Listed here are 2 T cell receptor beta chains from one sample, sequenced in a study of T-cell reconstitution after alpha-beta-depleted transplantation in children. Unique molecular identifiers featured in how the TCRbeta library was prepared. TCRdb processed the PCR reads anew with MiXCR; each CDR3 protein has one entry. The table lists around 680,000 distinct CDR3 sequences, about 15% of them singletons. The input for sequencing was PBMCs from the stem cell graft donor, taken from the stem cell graft. These receptors came from a human donor who donated a stem cell graft to a child with acute myeloid leukemia.

This clonotype came up a few times. V gene TRBV5-1 combines with J gene TRBJ2-5, with 10 bases lining up with TRBD2. This CDR3 spans 15 amino acids. Looked up from germline, CDR1 is SGHRS and CDR2 is YFSETQ. Trimming cost V 5 bases and J 2 bases; bases outside gene matches: 6. The CDR3 protein is CASSLERGGQETQYF. The DNA for the CDR3 is TGCGCCAGCAGTCTCGAGCGGGGGGGGCAAGAGACCCAGTACTTC.

This clonotype was detected only a few times. The gene calls are TRBV7-9 and TRBJ2-1, with 8 bases fitting TRBD2. The CDR3 consists of 15 residues. Trimming removed 5 bases from V and 5 bases from J; junction bases left unmatched: 8. From germline, CDR1 is SEHNR and CDR2 FQNEAQ (reference sequence). For the CDR3, the DNA is TGTGCCAGCAGCCGTGTAGCGGGGACTGACAATGAGCAGTTCTTC. It codes for CASSRVAGTDNEQFF.